This paragraph covers one T cell receptor beta chain sequence. The antigen is unknown. This specimen belongs to a study of T cell responses to AZD1222 COVID-19 vaccine. Study summary: Doses given second, at about 4 or about 12 weeks, were pooled. Study results and caveats: Donors were largely white British and mainly female; clonal diversity was possibly underestimated. The study found vaccine-associated CD4 TCRs spanning spike, dominant at 160-218 and 743-854. Of spike-specific TCRs, nearly half reportedly target regions left unmutated in variants.

Germline V lookup: CDR1 MNHNS, CDR2 SASEGT. The CDR3 covers 16 residues. V lost 4 bases to trimming and J lost 5 bases; unmatched junction nucleotides: 9. Sequencing was performed with immunoSEQ multiplex PCR; in TCRdb, only in-frame clones are kept and a portion is missing. The table shows some 74,000 clones, with 70% to 90% occurring only once. This rearrangement joins TRBV6-1 to TRBJ2-7, with TRBD2 matching over 12 bases. This TCR derives from an adult in good health. Sample: peripheral blood, taken on day 0 of AZD1222 vaccination. CDR3 in amino acids: CASSALGTSGSHEQYF. The CDR3 bases are TGTGCCAGCAGTGCCTTGGGGACTAGCGGGTCCCACGAGCAGTACTTC.